This T cell receptor beta chain derives from a study of early T cells in non-severe SARS-CoV-2 infection (dated by TCRdb to about 2021). Background for the entire study: Bulk RNA from unsorted whole blood was used for TCR sequencing, so alpha and beta chains could not be paired. General findings and caveats noted by the study authors: VDJdb matching was skewed toward anti-spike CD8 responses, so virus-specific expansions were likely underestimated and private and CD4 specificities were missed.

This clonotype was observed a handful of times. This clone's antigen is unknown. Base qualities are not at hand, and no much larger clone is one base apart. The study was a case-control design nested within a healthcare worker cohort in London, UK, with weekly nasopharyngeal swab PCR tests and blood sampling. Healthcare workers were recruited during the week of the UK lockdown, between 23 and 31 March 2020, and followed weekly for up to roughly 15 weeks. Library preparation used 5' RACE. TCRdb lists the instrument as NextSeq 500. In the TCR library protocol, unique molecular identifiers were attached to individual cDNA molecules to correct for PCR bias and sequencing error. TCR alpha and beta chains were both sequenced, and the abundances of alpha and beta sequences in each sample were closely correlated with each other. The original methods were these. Decombinator V4 was used to annotate TCR sequences for V gene, J gene and CDR3. TCRs were defined as expanded if a significant change between any two time points was detected under a Poisson model with p below 0.0001. Abundances of TCRs were expressed as counts per million after normalisation to the total number of TCRs sequenced in each sample. TRAV1-2 paired with TRAJ12, TRAJ20 or TRAJ33 defined MAIT TCRs, while TRAV10 paired with TRAJ18 defined iNKT TCRs. A search of VDJdb, accessed on 1 November 2021, was run for TCRs annotated to CMV, EBV and SARS-CoV-2, with TCRs annotated for multiple antigens excluded. Clones were called with MiXCR by TCRdb after fastp trimmed the public reads at Q25, and only in-frame beta chains were retained. Merged by CDR3 protein, the rows form single entries marked with the most common genes and DNA. TCRdb, not the original authors, processed these V and J calls. This sample lists around 58,000 distinct CDR3 sequences; about 8% were detected once. The ten top clones hold roughly 10% of the sample.

The CDR3 runs 17 amino acids, cysteine and phenylalanine included. Only the CDR3 DNA stays, 51 bases, in frame from base 1. For this chain, trimming is 3 bases at the V end and 8 bases at the J end, and the number of junction bases without a gene match is 17. The germline V gene supplies CDR1 KGHSH and CDR2 LQKENI. This receptor was taken from an adult who was a healthcare worker with PCR-confirmed SARS-CoV-2 infection or an uninfected control (not recorded which). Sequenced material: whole blood, taken at baseline. The chain uses TRBV18 and TRBJ1-2; 8 of the junction bases match TRBD1. The CDR3 region: CASSPKTGQGAGDGYTF. The DNA reads as follows: TGTGCCAGCTCACCGAAAACCGGACAGGGCGCGGGTGACGGCTACACCTTC.